The rows below give T cell receptor beta chains drawn from one sample of a study of cytomegalovirus exposure and HLA in healthy donors. TCRdb keeps only in-frame clones here, not all; method: immunoSEQ multiplex PCR. The sample has approximately 210,000 clones; approximately 79% are singletons. The specimen was PBMCs. Receptor source: a girl between 10 and 17 years old in good health and CMV-seropositive. Each CDR3 is given with its conserved first and last residue. Each record gives: CDR3 length, clone size, V gene, D gene, J gene, CDR3 DNA, CDR3 protein. D genes are given only for firm matches. Clone size is shown for a subset of rows, as once, few, many or a class of expanded clone.

15,-,TRBV7-6,TRBD1,TRBJ1-5,TGTGCCAGCAGCCAGGGACAGGGAGGCAATCAGCCCCAGCATTTT,CASSQGQGGNQPQHF
13,-,TRBV19,-,TRBJ1-1,TGTGCCAGTAGTATTGGGGGGGTTACTGAAGCTTTCTTT,CASSIGGVTEAFF
15,-,TRBV9,-,TRBJ2-3,TGTGCCAGCAGCGTAGTTGCGGGGGCCGGGGATACGCAGTATTTT,CASSVVAGAGDTQYF
12,-,TRBV11-2,-,TRBJ2-7,TGTGCCAGCAGCTTCGGAGCCTACGAGCAGTACTTC,CASSFGAYEQYF
15,-,TRBV2,TRBD1,TRBJ1-2,TGTGCCAGCCCAGGACAGGTCCCCACTAACTATGGCTACACCTTC,CASPGQVPTNYGYTF
16,-,TRBV6-5,TRBD1,TRBJ2-3,TGTGCCAGCAGTTATTCTTACAGGGGGCGCACAGATACGCAGTATTTT,CASSYSYRGRTDTQYF
14,-,TRBV19,-,TRBJ2-5,TGTGCCAGTAGTATGGCCCTAGTATCGGAGACCCAGTACTTC,CASSMALVSETQYF
13,-,TRBV7-9,-,TRBJ2-7,TGTGCCAGCAGCTTGGCGGGGAGGAACGAGCAGTACTTC,CASSLAGRNEQYF
17,-,TRBV7-2,-,TRBJ2-5,TGTGCCAGCAGCATGCGGCTACGACAGATTCTCCAAGAGACCCAGTACTTC,CASSMRLRQILQETQYF
14,-,TRBV27,-,TRBJ2-7,TGTGCCAGCAGTTTATCTGGGGGGATCTACGAGCAGTACTTC,CASSLSGGIYEQYF
11,-,TRBV10-2,-,TRBJ2-7,TGCGCCAGCAGTGAGTCGCGGGAGCAGTACTTC,CASSESREQYF
17,-,TRBV6-1,-,TRBJ1-5,TGTGCCAGCAGTGAACCCGTAACGCAGTATAGCAATCAGCCCCAGCATTTT,CASSEPVTQYSNQPQHF
16,-,TRBV2,TRBD2,TRBJ2-7,TGTGCCAGCAGTGAAGGACCGACTAGCGGGGAATACGAGCAGTACTTC,CASSEGPTSGEYEQYF
11,-,TRBV5-1,-,TRBJ1-2,TGCGCCAGCAGCTTTTCCGATGGCTACACCTTC,CASSFSDGYTF
15,few,TRBV2,-,TRBJ2-7,TGTGCCAGCAGTGCTCGGGTGGCGCTACCATACGAGCAGTACTTC,CASSARVALPYEQYF
16,-,TRBV5-1,TRBD1,TRBJ2-7,TGCGCCAGCAGCGCCGGCTTGGGACAGGGAGCCTACGAGCAGTACTTC,CASSAGLGQGAYEQYF
15,-,TRBV29-1,TRBD1,TRBJ2-6,TGCAGCGTTCCGGGACAGGGTTCCGGGGCCAACGTCCTGACTTTC,CSVPGQGSGANVLTF
18,-,TRBV4-3,TRBD2,TRBJ2-3,TGCGCCAGCAGCCTTGATCTAGCGGGGGGGCCGGCCACAGATACGCAGTATTTT,CASSLDLAGGPATDTQYF
14,-,TRBV6-5,TRBD1,TRBJ2-7,TGTGCCAGCAGTCGGGACAGGGAGAGGCACGAGCAGTACTTC,CASSRDRERHEQYF
15,once,TRBV5-4,TRBD1,TRBJ1-6,TGTGCCAGCAGCTGGACAGGGGGTGGGAATTCACCCCTCCACTTT,CASSWTGGGNSPLHF
15,-,TRBV6-5,TRBD2,TRBJ2-1,TGTGCCAGCAGCCGAGGGACTAGCGGGGGCTATGAGCAGTTCTTC,CASSRGTSGGYEQFF
15,-,TRBV12-5,-,TRBJ2-5,TGTGCTAGTGGTTTGTTTGGGACACCGACGGAGACCCAGTACTTC,CASGLFGTPTETQYF
21,-,TRBV18,TRBD1,TRBJ2-6,TGTGCCAGCTCACCCCGACCCGGGGGGACAGGGATTTTCTATGGGGCCAACGTCCTGACTTTC,CASSPRPGGTGIFYGANVLTF
14,-,TRBV7-9,TRBD2,TRBJ2-7,TGTGCCAGCAGCTTTGTCGCTAGCGGGGTCGAGCAGTACTTC,CASSFVASGVEQYF
14,-,TRBV10-3,-,TRBJ1-2,TGTGCCATCAGTGAGTCGAGCGGGCCTGGTGGCTACACCTTC,CAISESSGPGGYTF
16,-,TRBV5-4,TRBD2,TRBJ2-1,TGTGCCAGCAGCGCGATTACGGGAGGCGGCCACAATGAGCAGTTCTTC,CASSAITGGGHNEQFF
14,-,TRBV6-4,TRBD2,TRBJ2-1,TGTGCCAGCAGTCGGACTAGCGAGAAGGATGAGCAGTTCTTC,CASSRTSEKDEQFF
18,-,TRBV4-1,-,TRBJ1-6,TGCGCCAGCAGCCCCATCCCCTCCTACACAGGGCTATTTTCACCCCTCCACTTT,CASSPIPSYTGLFSPLHF
13,-,TRBV29-1,-,TRBJ2-5,TGCAGCGTTGTAAGGGGAAAACAAGAGACCCAGTACTTC,CSVVRGKQETQYF
13,-,TRBV6-6,TRBD1,TRBJ1-2,TGTGCCAGCAGGGGACAGGGGGAATTTGGCTACACCTTC,CASRGQGEFGYTF